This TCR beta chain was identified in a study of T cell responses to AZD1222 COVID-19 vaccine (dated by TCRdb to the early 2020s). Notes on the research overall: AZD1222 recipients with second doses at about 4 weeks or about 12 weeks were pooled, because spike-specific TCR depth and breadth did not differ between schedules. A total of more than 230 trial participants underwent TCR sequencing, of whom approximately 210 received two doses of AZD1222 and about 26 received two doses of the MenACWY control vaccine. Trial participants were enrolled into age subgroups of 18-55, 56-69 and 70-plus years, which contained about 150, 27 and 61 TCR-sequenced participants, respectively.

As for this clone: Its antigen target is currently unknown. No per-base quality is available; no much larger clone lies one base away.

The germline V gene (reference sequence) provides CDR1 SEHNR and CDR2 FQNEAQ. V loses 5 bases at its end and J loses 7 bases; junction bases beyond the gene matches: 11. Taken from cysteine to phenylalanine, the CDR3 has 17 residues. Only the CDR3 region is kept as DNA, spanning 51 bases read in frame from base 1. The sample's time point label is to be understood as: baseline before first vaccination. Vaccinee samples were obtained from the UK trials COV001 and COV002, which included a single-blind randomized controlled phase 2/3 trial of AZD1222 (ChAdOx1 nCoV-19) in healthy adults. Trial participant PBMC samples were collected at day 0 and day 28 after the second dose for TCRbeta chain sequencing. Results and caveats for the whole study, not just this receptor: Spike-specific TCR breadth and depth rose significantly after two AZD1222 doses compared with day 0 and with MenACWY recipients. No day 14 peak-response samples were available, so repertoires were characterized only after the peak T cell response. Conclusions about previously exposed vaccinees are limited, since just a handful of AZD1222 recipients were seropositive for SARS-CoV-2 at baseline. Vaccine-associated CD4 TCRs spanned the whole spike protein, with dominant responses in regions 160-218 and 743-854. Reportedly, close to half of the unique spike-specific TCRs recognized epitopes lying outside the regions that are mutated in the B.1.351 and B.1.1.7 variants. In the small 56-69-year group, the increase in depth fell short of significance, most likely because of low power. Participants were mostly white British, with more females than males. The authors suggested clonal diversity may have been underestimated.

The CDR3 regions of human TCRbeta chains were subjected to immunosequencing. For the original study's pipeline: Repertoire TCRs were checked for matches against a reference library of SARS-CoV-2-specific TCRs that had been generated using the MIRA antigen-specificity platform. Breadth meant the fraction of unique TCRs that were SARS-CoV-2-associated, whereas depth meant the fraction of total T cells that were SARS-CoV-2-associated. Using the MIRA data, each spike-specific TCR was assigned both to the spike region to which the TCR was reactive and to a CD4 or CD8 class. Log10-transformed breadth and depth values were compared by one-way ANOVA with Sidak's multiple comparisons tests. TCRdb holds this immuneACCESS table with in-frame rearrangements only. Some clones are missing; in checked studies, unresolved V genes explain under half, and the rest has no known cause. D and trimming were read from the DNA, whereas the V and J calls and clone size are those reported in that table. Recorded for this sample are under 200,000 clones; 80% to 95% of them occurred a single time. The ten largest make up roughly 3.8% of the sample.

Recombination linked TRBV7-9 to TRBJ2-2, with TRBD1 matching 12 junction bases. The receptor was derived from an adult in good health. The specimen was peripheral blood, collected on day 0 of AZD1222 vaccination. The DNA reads TGTGCCAGCAGCCCTCGGGACAGGGGGCAGGTGAACGGGGAGCTGTTTTTT. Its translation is CASSPRDRGQVNGELFF.